This T cell receptor (beta chain) is drawn from a study of T-cell reconstitution after alpha-beta-depleted transplantation in children. The TCRbeta library incorporated unique molecular identifiers. TCRdb redid the calling of the PCR reads with MiXCR, one entry per CDR3 protein. The sample gives about 98,000 distinct CDR3 sequences, about a quarter of which show up once; over 20% is in the top ten. The study's findings and limits: Expanded clones from the graft, numbering several hundred, reportedly supplied alpha-beta T cells about two months after transplant. Newly generated T cells supplied most T-cell counts and diversity one year post-transplant.

Germline V lookup: CDR1 SGHAT, CDR2 FQNNGV. V lost 2 bases and J lost 2, with 9 bases in between. The CDR3 totals 14 residues. This clonotype has a handful of counts. Its specificity is unknown. J is TRBJ2-5 and V is TRBV11-2; weak D call: TRBD1 (6 bases). The material was PBMCs, obtained before TCRalphabeta/CD19-depleted stem cell transplant. The TCR sequence derives from a boy younger than 10 with acute lymphoblastic leukemia, due to receive a stem cell transplant. The DNA of the CDR3 is TGTGCCAGCAGCTTAAGGACAGTACAAGAGACCCAGTACTTC. Amino acid sequence: CASSLRTVQETQYF.